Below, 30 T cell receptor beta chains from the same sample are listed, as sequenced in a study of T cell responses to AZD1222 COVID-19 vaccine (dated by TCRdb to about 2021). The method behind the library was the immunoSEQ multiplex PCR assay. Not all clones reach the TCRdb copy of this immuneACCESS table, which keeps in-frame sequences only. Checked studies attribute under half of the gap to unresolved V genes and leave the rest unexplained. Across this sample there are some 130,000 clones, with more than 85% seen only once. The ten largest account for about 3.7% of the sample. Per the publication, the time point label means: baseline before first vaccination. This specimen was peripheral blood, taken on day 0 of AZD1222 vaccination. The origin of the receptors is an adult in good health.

The CDR3 is CASSLVGPNIQYF. As DNA, the CDR3 is TGTGCCAGCAGTTTAGTGGGCCCCAACATTCAGTACTTC. V and J are TRBV12-3 or TRBV12-4 and TRBJ2-4; D gene uncertain. The CDR3 is 13 residues long. V lost 1 base and J 7 bases, leaving 8 bases between the germline ends.

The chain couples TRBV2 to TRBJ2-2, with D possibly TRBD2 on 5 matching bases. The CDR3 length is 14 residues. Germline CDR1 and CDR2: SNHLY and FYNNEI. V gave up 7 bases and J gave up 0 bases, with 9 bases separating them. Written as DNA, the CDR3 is TGTGCCAGCAAGGCGGGCGCGAACACCGGGGAGCTGTTTTTT. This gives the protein CASKAGANTGELFF.

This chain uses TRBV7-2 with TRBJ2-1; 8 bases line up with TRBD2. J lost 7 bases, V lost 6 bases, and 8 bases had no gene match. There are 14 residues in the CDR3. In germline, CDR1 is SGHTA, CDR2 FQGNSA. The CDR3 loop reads CASRRTSKINEQFF. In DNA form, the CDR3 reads TGTGCCAGCAGGAGGACTAGCAAAATTAATGAGCAGTTCTTC.

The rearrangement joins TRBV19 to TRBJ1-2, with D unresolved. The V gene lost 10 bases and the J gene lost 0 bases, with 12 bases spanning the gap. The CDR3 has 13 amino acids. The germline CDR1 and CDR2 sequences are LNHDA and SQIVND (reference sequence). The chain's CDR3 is CATNRATNYGYTF. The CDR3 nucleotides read TGTGCCACTAACAGAGCTACTAACTATGGCTACACCTTC. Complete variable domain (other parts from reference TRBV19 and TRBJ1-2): DGGITQSPKYLFRKEGQNVTLSCEQNLNHDAMYWYRQDPGQGLRLIYYSQIVNDFQKGDIAEGYSVSREKKESFPLTVTSAQKNPTAFYLCATNRATNYGYTFGSGTRLTVV.

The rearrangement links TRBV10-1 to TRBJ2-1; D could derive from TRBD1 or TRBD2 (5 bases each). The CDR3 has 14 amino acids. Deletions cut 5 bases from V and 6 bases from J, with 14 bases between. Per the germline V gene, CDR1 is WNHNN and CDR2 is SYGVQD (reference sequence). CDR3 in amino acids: CASSLTGPSNEQFF. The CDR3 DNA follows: TGCGCCAGCAGTTTGACGGGACCCTCCAATGAGCAGTTCTTC.

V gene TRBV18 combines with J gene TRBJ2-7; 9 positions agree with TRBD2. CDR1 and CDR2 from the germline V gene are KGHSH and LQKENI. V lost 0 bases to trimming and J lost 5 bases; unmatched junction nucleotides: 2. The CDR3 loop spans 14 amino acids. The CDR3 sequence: CASSPPGLAHEQYF. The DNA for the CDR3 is TGTGCCAGCTCACCACCGGGACTAGCCCACGAGCAGTACTTC.

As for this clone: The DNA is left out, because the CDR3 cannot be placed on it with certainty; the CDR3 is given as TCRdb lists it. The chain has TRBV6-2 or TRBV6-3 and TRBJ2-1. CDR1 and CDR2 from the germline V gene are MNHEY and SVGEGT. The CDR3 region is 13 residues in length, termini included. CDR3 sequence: CASSSSSWDEQFF.

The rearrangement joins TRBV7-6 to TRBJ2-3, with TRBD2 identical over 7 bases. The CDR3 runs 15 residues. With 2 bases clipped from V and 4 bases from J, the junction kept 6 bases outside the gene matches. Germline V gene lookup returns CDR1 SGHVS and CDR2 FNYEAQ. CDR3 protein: CASSLWAGVADTQYF. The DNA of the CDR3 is TGTGCCAGCAGCTTATGGGCGGGAGTAGCAGATACGCAGTATTTT.

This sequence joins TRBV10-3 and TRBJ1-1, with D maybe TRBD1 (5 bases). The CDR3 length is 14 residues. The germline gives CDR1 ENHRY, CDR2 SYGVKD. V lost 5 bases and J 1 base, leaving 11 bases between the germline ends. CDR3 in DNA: TGTGCCATCAGTCAGGGTGCATCGAACACTGAAGCTTTCTTT. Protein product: CAISQGASNTEAFF.

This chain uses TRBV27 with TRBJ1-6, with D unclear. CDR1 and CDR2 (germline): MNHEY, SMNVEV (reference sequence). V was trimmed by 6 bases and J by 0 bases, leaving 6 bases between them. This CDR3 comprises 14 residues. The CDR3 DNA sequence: TGTGCCAGCAGGATTGACTCCTATAATTCACCCCTCCACTTT. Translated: CASRIDSYNSPLHF.

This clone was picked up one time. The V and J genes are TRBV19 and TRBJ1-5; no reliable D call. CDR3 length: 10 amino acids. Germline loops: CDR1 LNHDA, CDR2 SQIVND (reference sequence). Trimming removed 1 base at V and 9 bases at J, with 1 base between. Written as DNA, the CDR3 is TGTGCCAGTAGTATAGGGCCCCAGCATTTT. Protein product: CASSIGPQHF.

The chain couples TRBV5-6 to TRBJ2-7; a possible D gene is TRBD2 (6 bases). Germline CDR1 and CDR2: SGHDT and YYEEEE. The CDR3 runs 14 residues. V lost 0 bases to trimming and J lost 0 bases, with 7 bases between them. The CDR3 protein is CASSLEGGSYEQYF. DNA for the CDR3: TGTGCCAGCAGCTTGGAGGGAGGCTCCTACGAGCAGTACTTC.

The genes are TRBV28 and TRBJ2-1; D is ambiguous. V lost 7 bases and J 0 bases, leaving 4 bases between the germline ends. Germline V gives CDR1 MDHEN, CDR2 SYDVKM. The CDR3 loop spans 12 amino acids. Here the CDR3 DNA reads TGTGCCAGCACCCGCTCCTACAATGAGCAGTTCTTC. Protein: CASTRSYNEQFF.

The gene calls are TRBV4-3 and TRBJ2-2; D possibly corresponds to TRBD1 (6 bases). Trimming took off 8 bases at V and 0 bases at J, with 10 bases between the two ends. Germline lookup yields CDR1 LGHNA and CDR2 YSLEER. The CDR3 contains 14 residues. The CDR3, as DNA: TGCGCCAGCCAGCAGGGGCCGAACACCGGGGAGCTGTTTTTT. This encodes CASQQGPNTGELFF.

CDR3 protein: CASSYRSLDGETQYF. The CDR3 DNA is TGTGCCAGCTCATACCGGTCTCTCGACGGGGAGACCCAGTACTTC. V gene TRBV18 combines with J gene TRBJ2-5, with D unresolved. The germline V gene encodes CDR1 KGHSH and CDR2 LQKENI. The CDR3 runs to 15 residues. V lost 5 bases and J 5 bases, leaving 18 bases between the germline ends.

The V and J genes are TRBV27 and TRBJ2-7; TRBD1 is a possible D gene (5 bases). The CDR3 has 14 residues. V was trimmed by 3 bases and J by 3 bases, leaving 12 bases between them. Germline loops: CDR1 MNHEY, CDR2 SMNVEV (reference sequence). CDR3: CASSLGRWGYEQYF. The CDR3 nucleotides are TGTGCCAGCAGTTTGGGGCGGTGGGGCTACGAGCAGTACTTC.

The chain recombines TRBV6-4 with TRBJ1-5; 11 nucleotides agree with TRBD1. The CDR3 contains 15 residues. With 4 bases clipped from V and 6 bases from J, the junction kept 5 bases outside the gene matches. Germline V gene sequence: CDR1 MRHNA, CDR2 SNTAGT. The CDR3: CASSGDRGNGQPQHF. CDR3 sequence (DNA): TGTGCCAGCAGTGGGGACAGGGGGAATGGTCAGCCCCAGCATTTT.

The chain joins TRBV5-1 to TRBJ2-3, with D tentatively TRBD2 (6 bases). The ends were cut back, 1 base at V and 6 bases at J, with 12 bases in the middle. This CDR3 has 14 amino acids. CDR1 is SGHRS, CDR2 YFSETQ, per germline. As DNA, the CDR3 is TGCGCCAGCAGCTTGAGGTCGGGACTGGATACGCAGTATTTT. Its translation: CASSLRSGLDTQYF.

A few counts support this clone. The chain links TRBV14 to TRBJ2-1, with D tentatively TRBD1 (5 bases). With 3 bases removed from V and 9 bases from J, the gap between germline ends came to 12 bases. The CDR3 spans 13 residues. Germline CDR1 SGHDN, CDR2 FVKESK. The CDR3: CASSQYQGLEQFF. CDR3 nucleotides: TGTGCCAGCAGCCAGTACCAGGGCCTTGAGCAGTTCTTC.

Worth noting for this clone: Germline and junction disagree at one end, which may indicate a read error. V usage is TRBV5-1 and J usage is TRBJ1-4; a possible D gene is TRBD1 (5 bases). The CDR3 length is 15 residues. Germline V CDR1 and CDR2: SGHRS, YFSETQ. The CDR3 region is CASSLAGRVDEKLFF. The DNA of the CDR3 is TGTGCCAGCAGCTTGGCGGGCAGGGTGGATGAAAAACTGTTTTTT.

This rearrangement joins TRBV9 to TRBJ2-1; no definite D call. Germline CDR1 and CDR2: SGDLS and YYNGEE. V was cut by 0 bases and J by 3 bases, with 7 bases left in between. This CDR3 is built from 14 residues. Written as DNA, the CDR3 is TGTGCCAGCAGCGTAGGGGCCGACTACAATGAGCAGTTCTTC. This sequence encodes CASSVGADYNEQFF.

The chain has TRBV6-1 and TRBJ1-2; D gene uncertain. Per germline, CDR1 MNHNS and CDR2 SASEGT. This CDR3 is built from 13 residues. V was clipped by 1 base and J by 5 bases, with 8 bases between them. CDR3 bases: TGTGCCAGCAGTGAAGTGGCCGCGTATGGCTACACCTTC. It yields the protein CASSEVAAYGYTF.

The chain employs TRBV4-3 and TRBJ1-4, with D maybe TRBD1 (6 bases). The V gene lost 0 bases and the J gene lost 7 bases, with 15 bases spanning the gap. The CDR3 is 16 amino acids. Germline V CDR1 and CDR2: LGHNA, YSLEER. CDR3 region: CASSQDLSGAGEKLFF. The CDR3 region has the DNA TGCGCCAGCAGCCAAGATCTGTCAGGGGCCGGTGAAAAACTGTTTTTT.

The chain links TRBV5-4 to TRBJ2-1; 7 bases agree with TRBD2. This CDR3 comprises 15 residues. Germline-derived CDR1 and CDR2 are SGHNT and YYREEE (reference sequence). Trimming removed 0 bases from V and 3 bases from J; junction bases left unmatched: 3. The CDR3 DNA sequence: TGTGCCAGCAGCTTGGGACTAGCAAGCTACAATGAGCAGTTCTTC. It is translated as CASSLGLASYNEQFF.

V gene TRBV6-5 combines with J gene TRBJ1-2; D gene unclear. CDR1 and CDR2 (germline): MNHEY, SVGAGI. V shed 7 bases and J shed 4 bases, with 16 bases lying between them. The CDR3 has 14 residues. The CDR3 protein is CASTKSVFVYGYTF. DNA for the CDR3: TGTGCCAGCACCAAGTCCGTTTTCGTCTATGGCTACACCTTC.

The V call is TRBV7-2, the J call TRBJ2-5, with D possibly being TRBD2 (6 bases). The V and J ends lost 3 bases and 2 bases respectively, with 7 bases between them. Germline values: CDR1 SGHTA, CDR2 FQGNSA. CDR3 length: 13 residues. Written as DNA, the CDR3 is TGTGCCAGCAGCTTCGGAGGGCAAGAGACCCAGTACTTC. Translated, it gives CASSFGGQETQYF.

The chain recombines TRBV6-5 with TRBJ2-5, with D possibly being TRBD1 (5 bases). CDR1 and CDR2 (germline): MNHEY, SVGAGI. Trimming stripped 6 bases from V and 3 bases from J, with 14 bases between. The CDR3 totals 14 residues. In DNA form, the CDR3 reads TGTGCCAGCAGCCTACAGGCTGGGGAAGAGACCCAGTACTTC. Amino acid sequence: CASSLQAGEETQYF.

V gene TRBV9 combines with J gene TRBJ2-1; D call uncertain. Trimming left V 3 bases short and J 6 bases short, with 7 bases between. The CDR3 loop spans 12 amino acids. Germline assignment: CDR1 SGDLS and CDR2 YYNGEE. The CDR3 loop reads CASSATSNEQFF. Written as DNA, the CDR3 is TGTGCCAGCAGCGCCACTTCCAATGAGCAGTTCTTC.

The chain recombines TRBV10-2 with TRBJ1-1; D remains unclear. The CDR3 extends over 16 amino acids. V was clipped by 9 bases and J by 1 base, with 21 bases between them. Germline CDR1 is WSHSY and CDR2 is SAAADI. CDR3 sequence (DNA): TGCGCCAGTCGGGCGAGTGGAGGGTCCAGGAACACTGAAGCTTTCTTT. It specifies CASRASGGSRNTEAFF.

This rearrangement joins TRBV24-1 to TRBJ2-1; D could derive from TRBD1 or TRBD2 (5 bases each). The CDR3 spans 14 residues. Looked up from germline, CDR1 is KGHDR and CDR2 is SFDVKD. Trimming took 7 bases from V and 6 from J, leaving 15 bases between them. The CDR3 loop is CATRGPSWANEQFF. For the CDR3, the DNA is TGTGCCACCAGGGGACCCTCCTGGGCCAATGAGCAGTTCTTC.